Listed here are 29 T cell receptor beta chains from one sample, sequenced in a study of T cells in Graves' hyperthyroidism and ophthalmopathy. From RNA transcripts, TCR beta CDR3 regions were amplified. A set of HTBI primers served as the primers for a first-round RT-PCR of the TCR CDR3. From the multiplex PCR reads, TCRdb called clonotypes with MiXCR, one entry per CDR3 protein. The repertoire includes 300,000 to 400,000 distinct CDR3 sequences, roughly 13% of them detected once, and 11% sits in the top ten. Sample: blood. The receptors originated from a woman in her fifties or sixties with Graves' hyperthyroidism.

This clonotype has ten or more counts. The chain links TRBV29-1 to TRBJ1-1; possibly TRBD1 for D (5 bases). The germline V gene encodes CDR1 SQVTM and CDR2 ANQGSEA. The V end was cut by 4 bases, the J end by 1 base, with 10 bases between. This CDR3 contains 13 residues. The CDR3: CSVGIGANTEAFF. The CDR3 bases are TGCAGCGTTGGGATCGGGGCGAACACTGAAGCTTTCTTT.

This clonotype occurred many times. The chain joins TRBV12-3 or TRBV12-4 to TRBJ2-1; no reliable D call. The CDR3 is 16 amino acids. V was shortened by 1 base and J by 5 bases, with 15 bases between the two germline ends. The CDR3 region has the DNA TGTGCCAGCAGTTTAGACGTCCTAGTTAAGAACAATGAGCAGTTCTTC. Protein product: CASSLDVLVKNNEQFF.

At least ten counts were recorded for this clonotype. The chain combines TRBV6-6 with TRBJ2-2, with D unclear. CDR1 is MNHNY, CDR2 SVGAGI, per germline (reference sequence). CDR3 length: 15 residues. V was shortened by 0 bases and J by 4 bases, with 9 bases between the two germline ends. The chain's CDR3 is CASSYSGIGTGELFF. The CDR3, as DNA: TGTGCCAGCAGTTACTCGGGGATTGGCACCGGGGAGCTGTTTTTT.

The sample holds many counts of this clonotype. This rearrangement joins TRBV20-1 to TRBJ2-1; TRBD2 matches at 11 bases. The length of the CDR3 is 16 residues. Looked up from germline, CDR1 is DFQATT and CDR2 is SNEGSKA (reference sequence). With V trimmed by 1 base and J by 7 bases, 9 bases remained unmatched. The CDR3 loop reads CSARGVVAGGNNEQFF. The CDR3 DNA reads as TGCAGTGCTAGAGGCGTTGTAGCGGGAGGGAATAATGAGCAGTTCTTC.

This clonotype appeared many times. This chain joins TRBV2 and TRBJ2-3, with a possible D match to TRBD1 (5 bases). This CDR3 is built from 13 residues. Germline V gene sequence: CDR1 SNHLY, CDR2 FYNNEI. Trimming took off 7 bases at V and 5 bases at J, with 13 bases between the two ends. CDR3 DNA: TGTGCCAGCAACCAGGGATTGGGAGATACGCAGTATTTT. Amino acids: CASNQGLGDTQYF.

The CDR3 sequence: CASSITGDGNTIYF. CDR3 nucleotide sequence: TGTGCCAGCAGCATCACAGGGGACGGAAACACCATATATTTT. The V call is TRBV6-6, the J call TRBJ1-3; 7 nucleotides line up with TRBD1. In germline, CDR1 is MNHNY, CDR2 SVGAGI (reference sequence). This CDR3 has 14 amino acids. The ends lost 6 bases at V and 4 bases at J; junction bases unmatched: 6.

This clonotype was found many times. V gene TRBV7-9 combines with J gene TRBJ2-1, with 13 bases that match TRBD2. The length of the CDR3 is 18 residues. From germline, CDR1 is SEHNR and CDR2 FQNEAQ (reference sequence). With 5 bases clipped from V and 0 bases from J, the junction kept 7 bases outside the gene matches. DNA of the CDR3: TGTGCCAGCAGCCCCTCGGGACTAGCGGGATTCTCCTACAATGAGCAGTTCTTC. It specifies CASSPSGLAGFSYNEQFF. The variable domain in full, completed from reference TRBV7-9 and TRBJ2-1, reads DTGVSQNPRHKITKRGQNVTFRCDPISEHNRLYWYRQTLGQGPEFLTYFQNEAQLEKSRLLSDRFSAERPKGSFSTLEIQRTEQGDSAMYLCASSPSGLAGFSYNEQFFGPGTRLTVL.

The gene calls are TRBV19 and TRBJ2-7, with D perhaps matching TRBD2 (6 bases). Trimming cost V 1 base and J 0 bases, with 7 bases left between them. This CDR3 region has 14 residues. Germline CDR1 is LNHDA and CDR2 is SQIVND (reference sequence). CDR3 in amino acids: CASSIAGVSYEQYF. In DNA, the CDR3 is TGTGCCAGTAGTATAGCGGGGGTCTCCTACGAGCAGTACTTC.

The V and J genes are TRBV11-3 and TRBJ2-2; 8 nucleotides match TRBD2. This CDR3 comprises 16 residues. Trimming removed 1 base from V and 3 bases from J; junction bases left unmatched: 4. Germline V gene data show CDR1 as SGHNT and CDR2 as YENEEA. The CDR3, as DNA: TGTGCCAGCAGCTTAGGGGTAGCGGGGTACACCGGGGAGCTGTTTTTT. Translation gives CASSLGVAGYTGELFF.

Many counts were recorded for this clonotype. V and J are TRBV5-1 and TRBJ2-2; weak D call: TRBD2 (6 bases). The CDR3 spans 16 residues. V lost 4 bases, J lost 3 bases, and 16 bases lay in between. The germline gives CDR1 SGHRS, CDR2 YFSETQ. CDR3 DNA: TGCGCCAGCAGCATGGCTAGCGTCGCGGACACCGGGGAGCTGTTTTTT. As protein: CASSMASVADTGELFF.

This clonotype was seen repeatedly, ten times or more. This chain joins TRBV10-2 and TRBJ2-5; the D gene is possibly TRBD1 (5 bases). Germline values: CDR1 WSHSY, CDR2 SAAADI. The V and J ends lost 6 bases and 2 bases respectively, with 19 bases between them. There are 16 residues in the CDR3. For the CDR3, the DNA is TGCGCCAGCAGAAGAAATCCGACAGAAAGTCAAGAGACCCAGTACTTC. Residues: CASRRNPTESQETQYF.

This clonotype has a count of ten or more. This chain joins TRBV7-9 and TRBJ1-6; D call uncertain. Trimming removed 5 bases at V and 6 bases at J, with 11 bases between. CDR1 is SEHNR and CDR2 is FQNEAQ in the germline V gene (reference sequence). This CDR3 is 14 amino acids long. CDR3 region: CASSPGQTNSPLHF. The CDR3 nucleotides are TGTGCCAGCAGCCCGGGCCAAACTAATTCACCCCTCCACTTT.

This clonotype was seen a handful of times. The chain employs TRBV25-1 and TRBJ2-1; 13 positions agree with TRBD2. Unmatched junction bases numbered 8, after V lost 1 base and J lost 2 bases. The CDR3 has 19 residues. Germline values: CDR1 MGHDK, CDR2 SYGVNS. CDR3 in DNA: TGTGCCAGCAGTGAATGGACTAGCGGGAGTATTCCCCCCTACAATGAGCAGTTCTTC. Translated: CASSEWTSGSIPPYNEQFF. Drawing the rest from reference TRBV25-1 and TRBJ2-1, the complete variable domain is EADIYQTPRYLVIGTGKKITLECSQTMGHDKMYWYQQDPGMELHLIHYSYGVNSTEKGDLSSESTVSRIRTEHFPLTLESARPSHTSQYLCASSEWTSGSIPPYNEQFFGPGTRLTVL.

This clonotype was counted ten times or more. The chain is built from TRBV11-2 and TRBJ1-3; a weak D match, TRBD1 (5 bases). Trimming pared 5 bases from V and 2 bases from J, leaving 13 bases between. CDR3 size: 15 residues. Per the germline V gene, CDR1 is SGHAT and CDR2 is FQNNGV. CDR3 coding DNA: TGTGCCAGCAGCACGGGACGGGTAACTGGAAACACCATATATTTT. Translating it yields CASSTGRVTGNTIYF.

Many counts were recorded for this clonotype. The chain is built from TRBV5-4 and TRBJ2-7; the match to TRBD2 covers 11 bases. The ends lost 3 bases at V and 6 bases at J; junction bases unmatched: 14. The CDR3 contains 17 residues. Germline lookup yields CDR1 SGHNT and CDR2 YYREEE (reference sequence). The chain's CDR3 is CASSSRTSGWGGSEQYF. As DNA, the CDR3 is TGTGCCAGCAGCTCCCGGACTAGCGGGTGGGGCGGCTCCGAGCAGTACTTC.

There are many counts of this clonotype. CDR3 residues: CASRYGGQVEAFF. The CDR3, as DNA: TGTGCCAGCAGGTACGGGGGGCAGGTTGAAGCTTTCTTT. This chain connects TRBV2 to TRBJ1-1, with a weak D call TRBD1 (6 bases). Trimming took 6 bases from V and 7 from J, leaving 15 bases between them. Per the germline V gene, CDR1 is SNHLY and CDR2 is FYNNEI. CDR3 length: 13 amino acids.

In its sample, this clonotype was seen many times. This chain links TRBV20-1 with TRBJ2-1; D tentatively fits TRBD1 or TRBD2 (6 bases each). The CDR3 covers 14 residues. Germline lookup yields CDR1 DFQATT and CDR2 SNEGSKA (reference sequence). Trimming removed 0 bases at V and 5 bases at J, with 11 bases between. CDR3 sequence: CSARDGGPDNEQFF. In nucleotides, the CDR3 is TGCAGTGCTAGAGATGGGGGGCCCGACAATGAGCAGTTCTTC.

In this sample, this clonotype turned up a few times. This rearrangement joins TRBV19 to TRBJ1-5, with D possibly matching TRBD1 (6 bases). The CDR3 extends over 14 amino acids. Germline V gene sequence: CDR1 LNHDA, CDR2 SQIVND (reference sequence). The V and J ends lost 7 bases and 1 base respectively, with 11 bases between them. CDR3: CASKGGQSNQPQHF. In nucleotides, the CDR3 is TGTGCCAGTAAAGGGGGGCAGAGCAATCAGCCCCAGCATTTT.

This clonotype was seen repeatedly, ten times or more. The gene calls are TRBV6-1 and TRBJ1-2; 9 nucleotides match TRBD1. Germline trimming cut 8 bases from V and 8 bases from J; bases unmatched to any gene: 6. The CDR3 runs to 12 residues. Per the germline V gene, CDR1 is MNHNS and CDR2 is SASEGT. CDR3: CASGNRGLGYTF. The DNA for the CDR3 is TGTGCCAGCGGAAACAGGGGGCTAGGCTACACCTTC.

This chain connects TRBV19 to TRBJ1-1, with D unresolved. Germline V gene data show CDR1 as LNHDA and CDR2 as SQIVND (reference sequence). V lost 3 bases, J lost 1 base, and 6 bases lay in between. The CDR3 consists of 13 residues. DNA of the CDR3: TGTGCCAGTAGTATTCTGTGGAACACTGAAGCTTTCTTT. Protein product: CASSILWNTEAFF.

This clonotype was observed at least ten times. The CDR3: CASSGGQGTGELFF. Here the CDR3 DNA reads TGTGCCAGCAGTGGGGGACAGGGCACCGGGGAGCTGTTTTTT. The chain has TRBV28 and TRBJ2-2; TRBD1 matches at 9 bases. The CDR3 covers 14 residues. J lost 4 bases, V lost 5 bases, and 2 bases had no gene match. CDR1 is MDHEN and CDR2 is SYDVKM in the germline V gene.

The chain employs TRBV5-1 and TRBJ2-1, with 8 nucleotides matching TRBD2. Germline assignment: CDR1 SGHRS and CDR2 YFSETQ. There are 15 residues in the CDR3. V was clipped by 6 bases and J by 0 bases; unmatched bases: 5. CDR3 amino acids: CASTYSGSSYNEQFF. CDR3 coding DNA: TGCGCCAGCACCTACAGCGGGAGCTCCTACAATGAGCAGTTCTTC.

The V and J genes are TRBV5-1 and TRBJ2-7, with 9 bases lining up with TRBD2. The V gene's germline CDR1 is SGHRS and CDR2 YFSETQ. Losses at the gene ends were 7 bases for V and 2 bases for J; bases not matched to a gene: 7. The CDR3 length is 14 residues. The CDR3 protein is CASGGLAGPYEQYF. The CDR3 bases are TGCGCCAGCGGGGGCCTAGCGGGACCCTACGAGCAGTACTTC.

Many counts were recorded for this clonotype. The chain combines TRBV2 with TRBJ2-2; 7 nucleotides align to TRBD1. CDR1 and CDR2 (germline): SNHLY, FYNNEI. This CDR3 comprises 14 residues. V was clipped by 7 bases and J by 5 bases; unmatched bases: 7. CDR3 nucleotide sequence: TGTGCCAGCAATAACAGGGGCATTACCGGGGAGCTGTTTTTT. Encoded protein: CASNNRGITGELFF.

Ten or more counts support this clonotype. The rearrangement joins TRBV5-4 to TRBJ2-7, with D possibly called TRBD1 or TRBD2 (5 bases each). The CDR3 totals 13 residues. V gave up 5 bases and J gave up 3 bases, with 12 bases separating them. In germline, CDR1 is SGHNT, CDR2 YYREEE (reference sequence). The CDR3 nucleotides are TGTGCCAGCAGTCAACAGGAGGACTACGAGCAGTACTTC. Translation: CASSQQEDYEQYF.

The V gene is TRBV29-1, the J gene TRBJ2-1; TRBD2 is a possible D gene (6 bases). Trimming removed 6 bases from V and 4 bases from J, with 10 bases in between. The CDR3 consists of 12 residues. Germline V gene sequence: CDR1 SQVTM, CDR2 ANQGSEA. Here the CDR3 DNA reads TGCAGCGTAAAGGGACTTTACAATGAGCAGTTCTTC. Translated, it gives CSVKGLYNEQFF.

At least ten counts were recorded for this clonotype. The chain recombines TRBV2 with TRBJ2-5, with D unclear. The CDR3 sequence is 11 residues long. The germline V gene encodes CDR1 SNHLY and CDR2 FYNNEI. The V and J ends lost 8 bases and 2 bases respectively, with 6 bases between them. CDR3 nucleotides: TGTGCCAGCCCGATACAAGAGACCCAGTACTTC. It codes for CASPIQETQYF.

The chain joins TRBV5-1 to TRBJ1-2; 11 bases agree with TRBD1. There are 16 residues in the CDR3. The germline CDR1 and CDR2 sequences are SGHRS and YFSETQ. Trimming at V came to 4 bases and at J to 2 bases, leaving 7 bases not matched to a gene. The CDR3: CASSGNRDRGNYGYTF. DNA for the CDR3: TGCGCCAGCAGCGGTAACCGGGACAGGGGGAACTATGGCTACACCTTC.

The genes are TRBV24-1 and TRBJ2-1; D may be TRBD2 (7 bases). Trimming cost V 3 bases and J 4 bases, with 12 bases left between them. The CDR3 has 15 amino acids. Germline V gene sequence: CDR1 KGHDR, CDR2 SFDVKD. The CDR3 coding sequence is TGTGCCACCAGTGATGTAGGGGGAGGGTACAATGAGCAGTTCTTC. Translated, it gives CATSDVGGGYNEQFF.